One sample yielded the 5 T cell receptor beta chains listed below, sequenced in a study of post-analysis software for immune sequencing data. General study findings and limits: When patients were compared with controls, about five TRBV segments were more frequent, TRBV5-6, TRBV5-1 and TRBV20-1 among them.

These receptors lack a known antigen. Researchers reported that TCR beta cDNA libraries carried unique molecular identifiers. TCRdb re-called the PCR reads through MiXCR, storing one row per CDR3 protein. Altogether approximately 770,000 distinct CDR3 sequences are present, roughly 50% being singletons, with the ten largest covering roughly 4.9%. The sequenced sample was blood. These receptors all come from a girl between 10 and 17 years old with multiple sclerosis.

The chain carries TRBV5-5 and TRBJ1-1; D may be TRBD1 (6 bases). CDR1 SGHKS and CDR2 YYEKEE come from the germline V gene (reference sequence). V lost 2 bases and J lost 3, with 14 bases in between. The CDR3 loop spans 15 amino acids. Here the CDR3 reads CASSFRGTTHTEAFF. The CDR3 nucleotides are TGTGCCAGCAGCTTCCGAGGGACAACTCACACTGAAGCTTTCTTT.

On this clonotype itself: The junction differs from germline at one of its ends, possibly a read error. The CDR3 DNA follows: TGTGCCAGCAGCCTCAGTCCCAGCTCTGGGGCCAACGTCCGGACTTTC. Its translation: CASSLSPSSGANVRTF. This chain joins TRBV7-2 and TRBJ2-6; a possible D gene is TRBD1 (5 bases). The CDR3 covers 16 residues. Per the germline V gene, CDR1 is SGHTA and CDR2 is FQGNSA.

This chain connects TRBV6-5 to TRBJ2-3; 10 positions match TRBD2. With V trimmed by 4 bases and J by 2 bases, 9 bases remained unmatched. This CDR3 contains 17 residues. Germline lookup yields CDR1 MNHEY and CDR2 SVGAGI. The CDR3 sequence is CASSSSKLAGITDTQYF. The CDR3 DNA reads TGTGCCAGCAGTTCGTCGAAACTAGCGGGAATCACAGATACGCAGTATTTT.

This chain uses TRBV10-3 with TRBJ2-7; D call uncertain. Germline CDR1 ENHRY, CDR2 SYGVKD. Trimming shortened V by 4 bases and J by 0 bases, and 4 bases separated the two germline ends. This CDR3 comprises 12 residues. Here the CDR3 DNA reads TGTGCCATCAGTGCCGACTCCTACGAGCAGTACTTC. This sequence encodes CAISADSYEQYF.

This chain uses TRBV9 with TRBJ2-1; 9 bases fit TRBD2. The V gene's germline CDR1 is SGDLS and CDR2 YYNGEE. The CDR3 sequence is 14 residues long. Trimming took 0 bases from V and 7 from J; bases not matched to a gene: 2. In DNA, the CDR3 is TGTGCCAGCAGCGTAGTGCGGGAGGGAAATGAGCAGTTCTTC. It codes for CASSVVREGNEQFF.